This is a list of T cell receptor beta chains from one sample in a study of T cell changes during pregnancy in multiple sclerosis. Some clones are missing from TCRdb's copy, which holds only in-frame ones; the method was immunoSEQ multiplex PCR. The sample yields about 94,000 clones, around 94% seen once. Sequencing used peripheral blood, obtained in the third trimester of pregnancy. The receptor set was obtained from a female donor with multiple sclerosis, enrolled in a pregnancy study. Each CDR3 is given with its conserved first and last residue. A D gene is named only where the DNA matches it firmly. Clone size is not always given. Where it is, it says once, few, many or a class for expanded clones.

clone size	J gene	D gene	V gene	CDR3 protein	CDR3 DNA
once	TRBJ2-7	-	TRBV7-2	CASSLGDRGSYEQYF	TGTGCCAGCAGCTTAGGTGATAGAGGATCCTACGAGCAGTACTTC
-	TRBJ2-7	-	TRBV9	CASSAYDRSSYEQYF	TGTGCCAGCAGCGCCTATGACAGAAGCTCCTACGAGCAGTACTTC
-	TRBJ2-7	-	TRBV4-3	CASSQRRSYEQYF	TGCGCCAGCAGCCAACGCAGGTCCTACGAGCAGTACTTC
-	TRBJ1-2	TRBD1	TRBV6-4	CASSPDRANYGYTF	TGTGCCAGCAGTCCTGACAGGGCGAACTATGGCTACACCTTC
-	TRBJ1-1	TRBD1	TRBV5-6	CASRRGQGRTEAFF	TGTGCCAGCAGACGAGGACAGGGGAGGACTGAAGCTTTCTTT
-	TRBJ2-7	-	TRBV10-3	CAISELAVSYEQYF	TGTGCCATCAGTGAACTAGCCGTTTCCTACGAGCAGTACTTC
-	TRBJ1-4	-	TRBV2	CASSGFGADEKLFF	TGTGCCAGCAGTGGATTTGGGGCAGATGAAAAACTGTTTTTT
-	TRBJ2-5	TRBD2	TRBV27	CASSLWTSGVETQYF	TGTGCCAGCAGTTTATGGACTAGCGGGGTTGAGACCCAGTACTTC
-	TRBJ1-2	TRBD1	TRBV19	CASSIVRQGFGYTF	TGTGCCAGTAGTATAGTCAGACAGGGTTTCGGCTACACCTTC
-	TRBJ2-2	-	TRBV21-1	CASRRFGTGGFEGTGELFF	TGTGCCAGCAGAAGGTTTGGGACAGGGGGCTTCGAAGGGACCGGGGAGCTGTTTTTT
-	TRBJ2-5	TRBD1	TRBV5-6	CASSLGTEETQYF	TGTGCCAGCAGCCTAGGGACAGAAGAGACCCAGTACTTC
-	TRBJ2-7	TRBD1	TRBV15	CATSRGTGVYEQYF	TGTGCCACCAGCCGCGGGACAGGGGTCTACGAGCAGTACTTC
once	TRBJ2-5	TRBD2	TRBV15	CATSGGGLAGGETQYF	TGTGCCACCAGCGGGGGGGGACTAGCGGGAGGAGAGACCCAGTACTTC
-	TRBJ1-2	-	TRBV30	CAWSLQIANYGYTF	TGTGCCTGGAGTCTGCAAATAGCTAACTATGGCTACACCTTC
-	TRBJ1-1	TRBD1	TRBV9	CASSHSPKDRGNTEAFF	TGTGCCAGCAGCCACTCTCCGAAAGACAGGGGGAACACTGAAGCTTTCTTT
-	TRBJ2-3	TRBD2	TRBV5-8	CASSLTSGSLASTDTQYF	TGTGCCAGCAGCTTAACTAGCGGGAGTTTAGCTAGCACAGATACGCAGTATTTT
-	TRBJ2-3	-	TRBV12-5	CASGLSVRRDTQYF	TGTGCTAGTGGTTTGTCCGTAAGGAGGGATACGCAGTATTTT
-	TRBJ1-4	-	TRBV6-1	CASSDLWDIEEKLFF	TGTGCCAGCAGTGATTTGTGGGACATAGAAGAAAAACTGTTTTTT
-	TRBJ2-1	TRBD1	TRBV27	CASTQGAGFGEQFF	TGTGCCAGCACTCAGGGGGCAGGATTTGGTGAGCAGTTCTTC
-	TRBJ1-5	-	TRBV12-5	CASGQSGGNSNQPQHF	TGTGCTAGTGGTCAGTCAGGCGGGAATAGCAATCAGCCCCAGCATTTT
-	TRBJ2-1	-	TRBV10-1	CASSESPRDLPNEQFF	TGCGCCAGCAGTGAGTCCCCCCGGGACTTGCCCAATGAGCAGTTCTTC
-	TRBJ2-7	-	TRBV2	CASSEGPRGYEQYF	TGTGCCAGCAGTGAGGGTCCTCGGGGCTACGAGCAGTACTTC
-	TRBJ2-3	-	TRBV10-1	CASSESGRPPDTQYF	TGCGCCAGCAGTGAGTCGGGGAGACCGCCCGATACGCAGTATTTT
-	TRBJ2-7	TRBD2	TRBV5-1	CASSSLQGGTYEQYF	TGCGCCAGCAGCAGCCTGCAGGGAGGGACCTACGAGCAGTACTTC
-	TRBJ2-7	TRBD1	TRBV18	CASSLRTGSSYEQYF	TGTGCCAGCTCACTTCGGACAGGGAGCTCCTACGAGCAGTACTTC
once	TRBJ2-1	TRBD2	TRBV7-6	CASSSGLAVNEQFF	TGTGCCAGCAGCTCAGGACTAGCGGTAAATGAGCAGTTCTTC
-	TRBJ2-3	-	TRBV28	CASRSRGSDTQYF	TGTGCCAGCAGGTCGCGGGGTTCAGATACGCAGTATTTT
-	TRBJ2-3	-	TRBV27	CASSPTPGGRSTDTQYF	TGTGCCAGCAGCCCCACCCCTGGCGGGCGAAGCACAGATACGCAGTATTTT
-	TRBJ1-3	-	TRBV27	CASSLTGGPGNTIYF	TGTGCCAGCAGTTTAACGGGAGGGCCTGGAAACACCATATATTTT
-	TRBJ2-5	TRBD1	TRBV2	CASSVGGETQYF	TGTGCCAGCAGTGTAGGGGGCGAGACCCAGTACTTC
-	TRBJ1-5	TRBD1	TRBV28	CASSPDRDNQPQHF	TGTGCCAGCAGTCCCGACAGGGACAATCAGCCCCAGCATTTT
-	TRBJ2-3	-	TRBV7-8	CASSSRPSVSTDTQYF	TGTGCCAGCAGTTCTAGACCCTCTGTTAGCACAGATACGCAGTATTTT
once	TRBJ1-1	TRBD1	TRBV4-3	CASSQAPGQGPPEAFF	TGCGCCAGCAGCCAGGCCCCGGGACAGGGGCCCCCTGAAGCTTTCTTT
-	TRBJ2-1	TRBD1	TRBV7-2	CASSSRQGYNEQFF	TGTGCCAGCAGCTCCCGACAGGGCTACAATGAGCAGTTCTTC
-	TRBJ2-1	TRBD2	TRBV7-8	CASSPRLAVSYNEQFF	TGTGCCAGCAGCCCCAGACTAGCGGTATCCTACAATGAGCAGTTCTTC
-	TRBJ1-2	-	TRBV28	CASSSSGRPLRDGYTF	TGTGCCAGCAGTTCAAGTGGACGTCCGCTCAGGGATGGCTACACCTTC
-	TRBJ1-4	-	TRBV5-1	CASSRSESEKLFF	TGCGCCAGCTCCCGGTCCGAAAGTGAAAAACTGTTTTTT
-	TRBJ2-3	-	TRBV30	CANKDRGKNPEQYF	TGTGCCAACAAGGACAGAGGCAAGAACCCAGAGCAGTATTTT
few	TRBJ1-1	-	TRBV30	CAWSDRMNTEAFF	TGTGCCTGGAGTGATCGTATGAACACTGAAGCTTTCTTT
-	TRBJ2-3	-	TRBV1	CTSSQDFQRDGADTQYF	TGCACCAGCAGCCAAGATTTTCAGCGGGATGGGGCAGATACGCAGTATTTT
-	TRBJ2-2	TRBD1	TRBV27	CASSFSRTGRMGGELFF	TGTGCCAGCAGTTTTTCAAGGACAGGACGAATGGGCGGGGAGCTGTTTTTT
-	TRBJ2-5	-	TRBV4-1	CASSQGGPSETQYF	TGCGCCAGCAGCCAAGGAGGGCCTTCAGAGACCCAGTACTTC
-	TRBJ2-1	-	TRBV9	CASSARDEQFF	TGTGCCAGCAGCGCGAGGGATGAGCAGTTCTTC
-	TRBJ1-4	TRBD1	TRBV19	CASSTGTGYNEKLFF	TGTGCCAGTAGTACCGGGACAGGGTATAATGAAAAACTGTTTTTT
-	TRBJ2-7	-	TRBV2	CASIDSYEQYF	TGTGCCAGCATTGACAGCTACGAGCAGTACTTC
once	TRBJ1-6	-	TRBV5-8	CASSFGYRAGNSPLHF	TGTGCCAGCAGCTTCGGGTACAGGGCGGGCAATTCACCCCTCCACTTT
few	TRBJ2-7	TRBD2	TRBV7-9	CASSRVTSGRNEQYF	TGTGCCAGCAGCCGCGTGACTAGCGGGAGAAACGAGCAGTACTTC
once	TRBJ2-1	TRBD1	TRBV4-1	CASSQDNGQGEIIIGNEQFF	TGCGCCAGCAGCCAAGATAACGGACAGGGGGAAATCATTATAGGCAATGAGCAGTTCTTC
once	TRBJ1-3	TRBD1	TRBV29-1	CSVEGLGQGGNTIYF	TGCAGCGTTGAAGGGTTAGGACAGGGAGGAAACACCATATATTTT
-	TRBJ2-1	-	TRBV10-1	CASSRGYPTGRSFHEQFF	TGCGCCAGCAGCCGAGGGTACCCTACAGGGCGGTCCTTTCATGAGCAGTTCTTC
-	TRBJ2-1	-	TRBV6-5	CASSYSPNNEQFF	TGTGCCAGCAGTTACTCTCCAAACAATGAGCAGTTCTTC
-	TRBJ1-6	-	TRBV6-1	CASSEVGRAPLHF	TGTGCCAGCAGTGAAGTGGGGCGCGCACCCCTCCACTTT
-	TRBJ2-3	-	TRBV11-3	CASSRRGGMDTQYF	TGTGCCAGCAGCCGGAGGGGGGGGATGGATACGCAGTATTTT
-	TRBJ2-7	TRBD1	TRBV19	CASSQGTGGSYEQYF	TGTGCCAGTAGTCAGGGGACAGGGGGCTCCTACGAGCAGTACTTC
-	TRBJ1-1	-	TRBV19	CASSIGGPNTEAFF	TGTGCCAGTAGTATTGGCGGCCCGAACACTGAAGCTTTCTTT